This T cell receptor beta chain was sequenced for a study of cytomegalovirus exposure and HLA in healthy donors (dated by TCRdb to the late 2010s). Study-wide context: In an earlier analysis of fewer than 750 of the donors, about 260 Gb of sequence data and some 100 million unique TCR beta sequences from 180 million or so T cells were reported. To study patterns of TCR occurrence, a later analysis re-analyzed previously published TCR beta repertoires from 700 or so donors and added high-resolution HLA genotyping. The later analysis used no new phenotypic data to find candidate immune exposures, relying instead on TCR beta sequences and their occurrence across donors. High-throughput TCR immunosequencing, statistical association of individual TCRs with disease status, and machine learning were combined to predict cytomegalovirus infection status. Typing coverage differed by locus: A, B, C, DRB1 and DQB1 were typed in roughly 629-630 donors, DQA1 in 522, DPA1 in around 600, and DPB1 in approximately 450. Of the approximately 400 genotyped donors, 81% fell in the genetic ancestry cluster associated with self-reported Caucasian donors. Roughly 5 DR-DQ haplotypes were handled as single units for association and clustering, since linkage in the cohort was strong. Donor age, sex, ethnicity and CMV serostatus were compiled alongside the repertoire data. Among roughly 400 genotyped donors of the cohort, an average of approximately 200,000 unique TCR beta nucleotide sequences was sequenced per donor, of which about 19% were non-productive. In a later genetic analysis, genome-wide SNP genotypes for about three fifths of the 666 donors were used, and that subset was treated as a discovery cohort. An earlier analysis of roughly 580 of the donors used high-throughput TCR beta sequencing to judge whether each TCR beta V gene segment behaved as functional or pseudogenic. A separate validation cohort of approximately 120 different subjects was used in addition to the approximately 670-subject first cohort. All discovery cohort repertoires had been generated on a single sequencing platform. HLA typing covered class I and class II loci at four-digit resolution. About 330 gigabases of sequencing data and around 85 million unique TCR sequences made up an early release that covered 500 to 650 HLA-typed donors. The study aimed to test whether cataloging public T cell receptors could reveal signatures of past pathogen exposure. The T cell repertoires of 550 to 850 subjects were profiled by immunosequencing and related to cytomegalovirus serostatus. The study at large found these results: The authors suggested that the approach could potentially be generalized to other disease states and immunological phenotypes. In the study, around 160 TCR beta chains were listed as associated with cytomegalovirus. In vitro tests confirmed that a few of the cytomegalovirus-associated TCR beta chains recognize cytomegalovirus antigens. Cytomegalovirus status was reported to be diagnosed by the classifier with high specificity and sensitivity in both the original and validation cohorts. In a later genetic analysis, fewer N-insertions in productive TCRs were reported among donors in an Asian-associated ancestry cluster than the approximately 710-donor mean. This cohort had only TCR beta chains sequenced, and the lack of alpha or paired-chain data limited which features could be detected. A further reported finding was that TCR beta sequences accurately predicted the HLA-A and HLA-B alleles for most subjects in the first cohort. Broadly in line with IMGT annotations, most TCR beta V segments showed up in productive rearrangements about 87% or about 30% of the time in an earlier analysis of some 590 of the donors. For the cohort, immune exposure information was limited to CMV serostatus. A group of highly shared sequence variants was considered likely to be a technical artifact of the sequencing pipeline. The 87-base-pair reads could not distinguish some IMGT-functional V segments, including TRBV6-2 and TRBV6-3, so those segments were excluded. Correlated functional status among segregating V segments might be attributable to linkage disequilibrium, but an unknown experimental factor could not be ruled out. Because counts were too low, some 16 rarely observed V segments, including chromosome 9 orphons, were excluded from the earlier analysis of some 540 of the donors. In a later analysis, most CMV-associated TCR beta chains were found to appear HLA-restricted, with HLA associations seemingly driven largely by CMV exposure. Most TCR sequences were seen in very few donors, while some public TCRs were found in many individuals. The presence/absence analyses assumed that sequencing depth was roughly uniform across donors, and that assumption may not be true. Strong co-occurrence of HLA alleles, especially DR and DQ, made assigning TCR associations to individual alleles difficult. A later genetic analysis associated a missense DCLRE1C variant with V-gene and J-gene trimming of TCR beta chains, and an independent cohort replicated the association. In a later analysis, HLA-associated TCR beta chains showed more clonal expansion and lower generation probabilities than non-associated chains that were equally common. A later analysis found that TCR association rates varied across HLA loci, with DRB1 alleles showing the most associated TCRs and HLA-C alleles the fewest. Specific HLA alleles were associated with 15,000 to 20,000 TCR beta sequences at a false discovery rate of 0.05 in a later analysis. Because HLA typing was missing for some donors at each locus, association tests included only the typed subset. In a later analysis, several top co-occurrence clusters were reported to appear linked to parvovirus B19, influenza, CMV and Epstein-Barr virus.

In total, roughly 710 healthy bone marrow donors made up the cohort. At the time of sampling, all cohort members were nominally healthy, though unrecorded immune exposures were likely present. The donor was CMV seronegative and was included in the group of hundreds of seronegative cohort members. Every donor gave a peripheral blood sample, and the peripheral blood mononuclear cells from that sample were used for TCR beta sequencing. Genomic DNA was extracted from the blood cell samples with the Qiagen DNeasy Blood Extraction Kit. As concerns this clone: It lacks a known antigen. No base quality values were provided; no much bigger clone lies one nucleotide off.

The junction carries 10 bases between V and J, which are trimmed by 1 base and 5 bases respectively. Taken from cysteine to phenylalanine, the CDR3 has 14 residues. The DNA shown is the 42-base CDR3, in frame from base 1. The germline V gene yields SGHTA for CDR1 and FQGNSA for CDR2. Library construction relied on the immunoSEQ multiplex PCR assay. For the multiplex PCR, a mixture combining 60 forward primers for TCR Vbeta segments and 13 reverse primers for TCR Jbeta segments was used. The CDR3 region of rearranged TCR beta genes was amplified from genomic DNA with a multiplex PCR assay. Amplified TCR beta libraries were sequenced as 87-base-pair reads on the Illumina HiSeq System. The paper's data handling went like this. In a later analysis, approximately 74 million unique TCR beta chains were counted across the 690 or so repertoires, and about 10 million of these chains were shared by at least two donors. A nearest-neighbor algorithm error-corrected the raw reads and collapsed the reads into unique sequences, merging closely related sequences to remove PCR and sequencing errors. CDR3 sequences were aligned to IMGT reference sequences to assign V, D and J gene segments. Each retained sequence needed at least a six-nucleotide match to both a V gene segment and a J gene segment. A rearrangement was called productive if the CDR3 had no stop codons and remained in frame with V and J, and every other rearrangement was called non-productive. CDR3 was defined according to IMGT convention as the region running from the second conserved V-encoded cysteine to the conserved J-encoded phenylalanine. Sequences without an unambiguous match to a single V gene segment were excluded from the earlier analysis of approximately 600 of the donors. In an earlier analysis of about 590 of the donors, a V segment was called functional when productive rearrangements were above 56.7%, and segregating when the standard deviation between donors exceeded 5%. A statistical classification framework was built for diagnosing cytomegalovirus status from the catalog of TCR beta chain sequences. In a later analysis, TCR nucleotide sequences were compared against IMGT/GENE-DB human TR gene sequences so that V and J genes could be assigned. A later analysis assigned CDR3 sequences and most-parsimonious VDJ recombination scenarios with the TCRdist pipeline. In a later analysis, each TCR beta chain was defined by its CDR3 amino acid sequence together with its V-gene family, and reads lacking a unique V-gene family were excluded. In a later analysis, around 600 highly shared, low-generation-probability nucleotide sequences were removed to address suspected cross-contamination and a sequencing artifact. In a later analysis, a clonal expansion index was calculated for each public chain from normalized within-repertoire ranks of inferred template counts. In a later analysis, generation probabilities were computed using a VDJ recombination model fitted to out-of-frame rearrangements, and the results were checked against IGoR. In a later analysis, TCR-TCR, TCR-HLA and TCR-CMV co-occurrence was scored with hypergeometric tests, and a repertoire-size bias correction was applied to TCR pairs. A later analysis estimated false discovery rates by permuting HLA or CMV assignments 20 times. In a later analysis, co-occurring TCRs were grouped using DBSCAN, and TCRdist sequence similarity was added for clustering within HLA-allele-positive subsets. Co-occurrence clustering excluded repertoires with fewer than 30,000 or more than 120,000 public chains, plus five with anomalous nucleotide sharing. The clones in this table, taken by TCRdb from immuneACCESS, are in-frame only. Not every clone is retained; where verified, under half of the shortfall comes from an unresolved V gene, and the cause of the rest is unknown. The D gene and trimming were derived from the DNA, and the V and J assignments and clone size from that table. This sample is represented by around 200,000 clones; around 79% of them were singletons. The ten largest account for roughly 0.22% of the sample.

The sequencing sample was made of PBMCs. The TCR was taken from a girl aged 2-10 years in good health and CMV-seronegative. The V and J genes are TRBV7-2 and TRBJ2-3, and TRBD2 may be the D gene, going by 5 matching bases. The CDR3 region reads CASSLELRGDTQYF. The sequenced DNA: TGTGCCAGCAGCTTAGAGCTCCGGGGAGATACGCAGTATTTT.